These T cell receptor beta chains were read from a single sample in a study of T cells in Graves' hyperthyroidism and ophthalmopathy. TCRdb redid the calling of the multiplex PCR reads with MiXCR, one entry per CDR3 protein. Here the sample spans 400,000 to 500,000 distinct CDR3 sequences, 14% to 15% being singletons. Sequenced input: blood. The receptors were sampled from a man between 18 and 29 years old with Graves' ophthalmopathy. Both conserved end residues are part of each CDR3. The order of the fields is clone size, V gene, J gene, D gene, CDR3 DNA, CDR3 protein. D genes are given only for firm matches. Not every row has a clone size; where given, it reads once, few, many or a size class.

NA	TRBV12-3/TRBV12-4	TRBJ2-7	NA	TGTGCCAGCAGTTTTGGCGGGGAAACCGAGCAGTACTTC	CASSFGGETEQYF
many	TRBV9	TRBJ1-1	NA	TGTGCCAGCAGCGTAGTTTCGGGAGCTGGGACGGACGAAGCTTTCTTT	CASSVVSGAGTDEAFF
NA	TRBV5-1	TRBJ2-7	TRBD2	TGCGCCAGCAGCTTGGCCGGCGCGGGGGCCTACGAGCAGTACTTC	CASSLAGAGAYEQYF
few	TRBV27	TRBJ2-1	TRBD2	TGTGCCAGCAGTTTAACCGTGACTAGCGACTACCTCAGGTTCTTC	CASSLTVTSDYLRFF
NA	TRBV9	TRBJ2-3	NA	TGTGCCAGCAGCGTAGGGGGCAGGTTTCCGGGTTCCCGAAGAGATACGCAGTATTTT	CASSVGGRFPGSRRDTQYF
few	TRBV4-2	TRBJ2-7	NA	TGTGCCAGCAGCCAAGAGGCAATCCTAACGGTATACGAGCAGTACTTC	CASSQEAILTVYEQYF
NA	TRBV6-4	TRBJ2-1	TRBD2	TGTGCCAGTCAACAGGGACTAGCGGGTCACAATGAGCAGTTCTTC	CASQQGLAGHNEQFF
many	TRBV5-1	TRBJ2-1	TRBD2	TGCGCCAGCAACGATTTGGGGACTAGCGGTAACAATGAGCAGTTCTTC	CASNDLGTSGNNEQFF
many	TRBV10-3	TRBJ2-1	NA	TGTGCCATCAGTGGGGAGGCACTCAACAATGAGCAGTTCTTC	CAISGEALNNEQFF
few	TRBV6-1	TRBJ2-5	NA	TGTGCCAGCAGTGAAGTAGGGACGACGCCAGACTTC	CASSEVGTTPDF
many	TRBV12-3/TRBV12-4	TRBJ2-2	NA	TGTGCCAGCAGTTTACAGGGGGGTTCCGGGGAGCTGTTTTTT	CASSLQGGSGELFF
many	TRBV20-1	TRBJ2-1	TRBD2	TGCAGTGCCCATCAGGACTCTAGCGGGGGTTTCAATGAGCAGTTCTTC	CSAHQDSSGGFNEQFF
many	TRBV2	TRBJ2-1	NA	TGTGCCATAGGAGGGGACAGTAACTACAATGAGCAGTTCTTC	CAIGGDSNYNEQFF
many	TRBV7-9	TRBJ2-3	NA	TGTGCCAGCAGCCCACAGGAGTCGGCAGATACGCAGTATTTT	CASSPQESADTQYF
many	TRBV28	TRBJ1-5	NA	TGTGCCAGCAGTTCCGGAAGGCAGCCCCAGCATTTT	CASSSGRQPQHF
many	TRBV12-3/TRBV12-4	TRBJ2-7	NA	TGTGCCAGCAGCCTTAGCGGAATCTCCTACGAGCAGTACTTC	CASSLSGISYEQYF
many	TRBV5-1	TRBJ2-7	NA	TGCGCCAGCAGCTTGGACAGATATTTTAACTACGAGCAGTACTTC	CASSLDRYFNYEQYF
many	TRBV5-1	TRBJ2-5	NA	TGCGCCAGCAGCTTTTTGGCAAGTACGGGACAAGAGACCCAGTACTTC	CASSFLASTGQETQYF
NA	TRBV18	TRBJ2-4	NA	TGTGCCAGCTCACCAGGGGGCGCTTCCAAAAACATTCAGTACTTC	CASSPGGASKNIQYF
few	TRBV12-3/TRBV12-4	TRBJ1-4	NA	TGTGCCAGCAGTTTAGCGCAGGGAACTAATGAAAAACTGTTTTTT	CASSLAQGTNEKLFF
many	TRBV5-1	TRBJ2-1	TRBD2	TGCGCCAGCAGCTCCGGACTAGCGGGGAACAATGAGCAGTTCTTC	CASSSGLAGNNEQFF
many	TRBV6-1	TRBJ2-1	NA	TGTGCCAGCACCAGGACGACTACCTACAGCTCCTACAATGAGCAGTTCTTC	CASTRTTTYSSYNEQFF
many	TRBV5-1	TRBJ2-5	NA	TGCGCCAGCAGCTTGAGGACTACCGTCCAAGAGACCCAGTACTTC	CASSLRTTVQETQYF
NA	TRBV6-1	TRBJ2-7	TRBD1	TGTGCCAGCAGGACGACAGGGGGCTCCTACGAGCAGTACTTC	CASRTTGGSYEQYF
many	TRBV12-3/TRBV12-4	TRBJ2-5	TRBD1	TGTGCCAGCAGTTTTGTCGGACAGGGGGCTGGGACCCAGTACTTC	CASSFVGQGAGTQYF
NA	TRBV19	TRBJ2-5	TRBD2	TGTGCCAGTAGTATGTTGTTAGCGGGTAAAGAGACCCAGTACTTC	CASSMLLAGKETQYF
many	TRBV7-8	TRBJ2-1	NA	TGTGCCAGCAGCTCCGCCCGGGGTGTTAGCTCCTACAATGAGCAGTTCTTC	CASSSARGVSSYNEQFF